Each of the 24 T cell receptor beta chains below was sequenced from the same sample in a study of cytomegalovirus exposure and HLA in healthy donors. Libraries were prepared by immunoSEQ multiplex PCR; TCRdb keeps only in-frame clonotypes and omits some of them. The sample yields about 58,000 clones, about 92% seen once. The material sequenced was PBMCs. Receptors were obtained from a man between 18 and 29 years old in good health and CMV-seronegative.

This clone was observed once. The rearrangement uses TRBV5-4 and TRBJ2-7; D may be TRBD2 (6 bases). Germline CDR1 and CDR2: SGHNT and YYREEE (reference sequence). V gave up 2 bases and J gave up 2 bases, with 17 bases separating them. The length of the CDR3 is 16 residues. This CDR3 is CASSLRDFPRAYEQYF. In nucleotides, the CDR3 is TGTGCCAGCAGCTTAAGGGACTTCCCGCGGGCCTACGAGCAGTACTTC.

This chain joins TRBV6-4 and TRBJ2-7; 10 bases are shared with TRBD1. Germline loops: CDR1 MRHNA, CDR2 SNTAGT. V lost 6 bases to trimming and J lost 2 bases; unmatched junction nucleotides: 7. CDR3 length equals 15 residues. Here the CDR3 reads CASSPPGQGTYEQYF. CDR3 bases: TGTGCCAGCAGCCCACCGGGACAGGGGACCTACGAGCAGTACTTC.

The rearrangement joins TRBV9 to TRBJ2-3; D gene ambiguous. V lost 0 bases to trimming and J lost 2 bases, with 10 bases between them. CDR1 and CDR2 (germline): SGDLS, YYNGEE. CDR3 length: 15 residues. The CDR3 reads CASSVDGSYTDTQYF. CDR3 nucleotide sequence: TGTGCCAGCAGCGTAGACGGTTCCTACACAGATACGCAGTATTTT.

V usage is TRBV4-3 and J usage is TRBJ2-1, with 12 bases that match TRBD2. The germline CDR1 and CDR2 sequences are LGHNA and YSLEER. With 2 bases clipped from V and 4 bases from J, the junction kept 3 bases outside the gene matches. The CDR3 runs 16 residues. CDR3 loop: CASSQHTSGGYNEQFF. For the CDR3, the DNA is TGCGCCAGCAGCCAACATACTAGCGGGGGGTACAATGAGCAGTTCTTC.

The chain employs TRBV5-1 and TRBJ2-6; the match to TRBD2 covers 7 bases. The V gene's germline CDR1 is SGHRS and CDR2 YFSETQ. The CDR3 spans 14 residues. The V and J ends lost 7 bases and 3 bases, in that order; junction bases with no gene match: 4. The CDR3 coding sequence is TGCGCCAGCCGGGGAGGGGATGGGGCCAACGTCCTGACTTTC. The encoded protein is CASRGGDGANVLTF.

The rearrangement links TRBV5-6 to TRBJ2-2, with D unresolved. This CDR3 comprises 14 residues. Germline CDR1 reads SGHDT; CDR2 reads YYEEEE. V shed 6 bases and J shed 5 bases, with 14 bases lying between them. CDR3 residues: CASTLTGGTGELFF. DNA of the CDR3: TGTGCCAGCACCCTAACGGGTGGGACCGGGGAGCTGTTTTTT.

The genes are TRBV5-1 and TRBJ2-1, with D possibly TRBD2 on 6 matching bases. This CDR3 contains 15 residues. The V gene lost 1 base and the J gene lost 4 bases, with 12 bases spanning the gap. CDR1 is SGHRS and CDR2 is YFSETQ in the germline V gene. CDR3 amino acids: CASSLTAGSYNEQFF. In nucleotides, the CDR3 is TGCGCCAGCAGCTTGACGGCGGGGTCATACAATGAGCAGTTCTTC.

This clone has a single count. The rearrangement uses TRBV6-6 and TRBJ2-5; D gene uncertain. CDR1 and CDR2 from the germline V gene are MNHNY and SVGAGI (reference sequence). This CDR3 has 14 amino acids. V dropped 2 bases and J dropped 2 bases, with 9 bases sitting between them. The DNA for the CDR3 is TGTGCCAGCAGTTACGAACTGAGACAAGAGACCCAGTACTTC. This codes for CASSYELRQETQYF.

The CDR3 is CASSLGGRGQETQYF. The CDR3 bases are TGTGCCAGCAGTTTAGGCGGGAGGGGCCAAGAGACCCAGTACTTC. The chain uses TRBV28 and TRBJ2-5; 9 bases align to TRBD2. After removal of 2 bases from V and 1 base from J, the junction contained 2 bases not matched to a gene. Germline lookup yields CDR1 MDHEN and CDR2 SYDVKM. The CDR3 is 15 residues long. Looking up the rest from reference TRBV28 and TRBJ2-5 gives the full variable domain: DVKVTQSSRYLVKRTGEKVFLECVQDMDHENMFWYRQDPGLGLRLIYFSYDVKMKEKGDIPEGYSVSREKKERFSLILESASTNQTSMYLCASSLGGRGQETQYFGPGTRLLVL.

V and J are TRBV27 and TRBJ1-1, with unresolved D. Germline V gene sequence: CDR1 MNHEY, CDR2 SMNVEV (reference sequence). V lost 4 bases to trimming and J lost 0 bases, with 15 bases between them. The CDR3 has 16 residues. As DNA, the CDR3 is TGTGCCAGCAGTTCCATCCCCTTTGGCATGAACACTGAAGCTTTCTTT. It yields the protein CASSSIPFGMNTEAFF.

V gene TRBV7-9 combines with J gene TRBJ2-1; D remains unclear. The CDR3 covers 14 residues. Germline CDR1 reads SEHNR; CDR2 reads FQNEAQ (reference sequence). The germline V and J ends were trimmed by 1 base and 6 bases, with 10 bases remaining between them. This CDR3 is CASSLGFASNEQFF. The CDR3 nucleotides read TGTGCCAGCAGCTTAGGTTTCGCTAGCAATGAGCAGTTCTTC. The full variable domain, in which reference TRBV7-9 and TRBJ2-1 provide the parts outside the CDR3, is DTGVSQNPRHKITKRGQNVTFRCDPISEHNRLYWYRQTLGQGPEFLTYFQNEAQLEKSRLLSDRFSAERPKGSFSTLEIQRTEQGDSAMYLCASSLGFASNEQFFGPGTRLTVL.

This sequence joins TRBV6-5 and TRBJ2-7, with 10 bases that match TRBD2. This CDR3 is built from 15 residues. The germline V gene has CDR1 MNHEY and CDR2 SVGAGI. V trimming: 3 bases; J trimming: 3 bases; junction bases outside the gene matches: 5. CDR3 residues: CASSYKREGVYEQYF. CDR3 nucleotide sequence: TGTGCCAGCAGTTATAAGCGGGAGGGCGTCTACGAGCAGTACTTC.

The rearrangement joins TRBV9 to TRBJ2-5, with a weak D call TRBD1 (6 bases). V lost 4 bases, J lost 0 bases, and 10 bases lay in between. This CDR3 has 14 residues. Germline lookup yields CDR1 SGDLS and CDR2 YYNGEE. In DNA form, the CDR3 reads TGTGCCAGCAGCACTTGGACAGACCAAGAGACCCAGTACTTC. Residues: CASSTWTDQETQYF.

This chain connects TRBV6-1 to TRBJ2-1, with 8 bases aligning to TRBD1. CDR3 size: 16 residues. Germline loops: CDR1 MNHNS, CDR2 SASEGT. V dropped 2 bases and J dropped 3; count of bases not matched to a gene: 6. Here the CDR3 DNA reads TGTGCCAGCAGTGAAAGGACAGGGTTGATCTACAATGAGCAGTTCTTC. It translates to CASSERTGLIYNEQFF.

The rearrangement joins TRBV5-1 to TRBJ2-7; 8 nucleotides align to TRBD1. Germline CDR1 SGHRS, CDR2 YFSETQ. This CDR3 has 17 residues. V trimming: 0 bases; J trimming: 0 bases; junction bases outside the gene matches: 8. This chain's CDR3 is CASSLVGGQDYSYEQYF. The CDR3 nucleotides are TGCGCCAGCAGCTTGGTGGGGGGACAGGACTACTCCTACGAGCAGTACTTC.

This clone was seen just once. The rearrangement links TRBV28 to TRBJ2-3; maybe TRBD1 (7 bases). This CDR3 spans 15 amino acids. V was clipped by 3 bases and J by 0 bases, with 10 bases between them. CDR1 is MDHEN and CDR2 is SYDVKM in the germline V gene. The CDR3 loop reads CASSFRGDSTDTQYF. The CDR3 region has the DNA TGTGCCAGCAGTTTCAGGGGGGATAGCACAGATACGCAGTATTTT.

The rearrangement links TRBV5-6 to TRBJ2-3; the match to TRBD1 covers 7 bases. Trimming at V came to 0 bases and at J to 4 bases, leaving 11 bases not matched to a gene. CDR1 and CDR2 (germline): SGHDT, YYEEEE. This CDR3 is built from 17 residues. The CDR3 bases are TGTGCCAGCAGCTTGGGTAGGGGGCGCTTTAACGCAGATACGCAGTATTTT. Protein product: CASSLGRGRFNADTQYF.

V gene TRBV19 combines with J gene TRBJ1-2, with D maybe TRBD1 (6 bases). Between the trimmed V and J ends, which lost 1 base and 6 bases, there was a span of 15 bases. This CDR3 region has 15 residues. Germline V lookup: CDR1 LNHDA, CDR2 SQIVND (reference sequence). The CDR3 region has the DNA TGTGCCAGTAGTATAGGAGGCGACAGGCCCGATGGCTACACCTTC. This encodes CASSIGGDRPDGYTF.

This chain uses TRBV6-1 with TRBJ2-7, with 14 nucleotides matching TRBD2. The V gene's germline CDR1 is MNHNS and CDR2 SASEGT. This CDR3 is built from 15 residues. V was clipped by 2 bases and J by 5 bases; unmatched bases: 2. CDR3 in DNA: TGTGCCAGCAGTGAACGACTAGCGGGAGGGCACGAGCAGTACTTC. It encodes CASSERLAGGHEQYF.

The genes are TRBV28 and TRBJ2-7, with D unclear. Trimming took 2 bases from V and 4 from J, leaving 12 bases between them. The germline gives CDR1 MDHEN, CDR2 SYDVKM. The CDR3 has 14 amino acids. The CDR3 loop reads CASSLEFTPYEQYF. As DNA, the CDR3 is TGTGCCAGCAGTTTAGAGTTTACCCCGTACGAGCAGTACTTC.

CDR3 in DNA: TGTGCCAGCAGCTTATCCATACTAGCGGGAGGGCGCAATGAGCAGTTCTTC. Amino acids: CASSLSILAGGRNEQFF. V usage is TRBV7-2 and J usage is TRBJ2-1, with 13 bases aligning to TRBD2. Germline V gene sequence: CDR1 SGHTA, CDR2 FQGNSA. The CDR3 loop spans 17 amino acids. Trimming at V came to 2 bases and at J to 6 bases, leaving 7 bases not matched to a gene. Looking up the rest from reference TRBV7-2 and TRBJ2-1 gives the full variable domain: GAGVSQSPSNKVTEKGKDVELRCDPISGHTALYWYRQSLGQGLEFLIYFQGNSAPDKSGLPSDRFSAERTGGSVSTLTIQRTQQEDSAVYLCASSLSILAGGRNEQFFGPGTRLTVL.

This rearrangement joins TRBV18 to TRBJ2-7; weak D call: TRBD1 (6 bases). CDR3 length equals 13 residues. Trimming cost V 3 bases and J 5 bases, with 11 bases left between them. In germline, CDR1 is KGHSH, CDR2 LQKENI. In nucleotides, the CDR3 is TGTGCCAGCTCACCTCCCGGGGACAACGAGCAGTACTTC. As protein: CASSPPGDNEQYF.

V is TRBV2 and J is TRBJ2-7, with 7 positions matching TRBD1. Germline CDR1 is SNHLY and CDR2 is FYNNEI. V shed 1 base, J shed 10 bases, and the junction held 10 bases outside the gene matches. The CDR3 runs 14 residues. The CDR3 DNA reads as TGTGCCAGCAGTGAAGGCCCAGGGGGTTGGGGACAGTACTTC. It encodes CASSEGPGGWGQYF. Supplemented by reference TRBV2 and TRBJ2-7, the full variable domain reads EPEVTQTPSHQVTQMGQEVILRCVPISNHLYFYWYRQILGQKVEFLVSFYNNEISEKSEIFDDQFSVERPDGSNFTLKIRSTKLEDSAMYFCASSEGPGGWGQYFGPGTRLTVT.

The chain is built from TRBV6-4 and TRBJ2-3; D is uncertain. CDR3 length: 13 residues. The V gene's germline CDR1 is MRHNA and CDR2 SNTAGT. Trimming pared 0 bases from V and 4 bases from J, leaving 5 bases between. This CDR3 is CASSDSYADTQYF. In DNA form, the CDR3 reads TGTGCCAGCAGTGACTCTTATGCAGATACGCAGTATTTT.